Below, one TCR beta chain is given with its context. Its antigen is currently unknown. Specified time point: sample taken at primary tumor resection. Whole RNA from tumor, nontumor lung or frozen PBMC was sequenced unsorted. There were 70 to 80 donors, all of them untreated patients with early-stage non-small cell lung cancer. V dropped 2 bases and J dropped 6 bases, with 11 bases sitting between them. Germline assignment: CDR1 SQVTM and CDR2 ANQGSEA. CDR3 length: 12 residues. All TCR cDNA molecules were individually tagged with a unique molecular identifier. One entry per CDR3 protein, called by TCRdb with MiXCR from the 5' RACE reads. The sample lists about 82,000 distinct CDR3 sequences, 10% to 15% occurring once. These data belong to a study of spatial heterogeneity in lung cancer. The wider study: Consistent detection of more beta-chain than alpha-chain sequences was observed. Study-wide points: The appearance of ubiquitous expanded tumor TCRs in blood was greater at resection than follow-up.

The chain recombines TRBV29-1 with TRBJ2-7; D may be TRBD2 (5 bases). Material: PBMCs, obtained at surgery. This sequence originates from a male donor with early-stage non-small cell lung cancer. DNA of the CDR3: TGCAGCGTTGAACTAGCCCGAGGCGAGCAGTACTTC. It codes for CSVELARGEQYF.